This T cell receptor beta chain was found in a study of CD8+CD57+ T cells in acquired aplastic anemia. V lost 4 bases, J lost 6 bases, and 7 bases stayed unmatched. The germline CDR1 and CDR2 sequences are DFQATT and SNEGSKA (reference sequence). This CDR3 spans 14 amino acids. Flow cytometry had shown expanded CD8+CD57+ cells in the patients chosen for sequencing. This clonotype showed up just once. TCR beta VDJ and CDR3 profiles were obtained from a genomic DNA template. TCRdb re-called the reads with MiXCR, one entry per CDR3 protein. Here the sample spans around 430,000 distinct CDR3 sequences, approximately 33% being singletons.

The chain combines TRBV20-1 with TRBJ1-5; 9 bases agree with TRBD1. Sequences were obtained from sorted CD4+, CD8+, or CD8+CD57+ T cells (not recorded which) from PBMCs. The TCR sequence derives from a human donor with aplastic anemia. CDR3 region: CSATSGTGSQPQHF. CDR3 bases: TGCAGTGCTACATCCGGGACAGGGAGTCAGCCCCAGCATTTT.